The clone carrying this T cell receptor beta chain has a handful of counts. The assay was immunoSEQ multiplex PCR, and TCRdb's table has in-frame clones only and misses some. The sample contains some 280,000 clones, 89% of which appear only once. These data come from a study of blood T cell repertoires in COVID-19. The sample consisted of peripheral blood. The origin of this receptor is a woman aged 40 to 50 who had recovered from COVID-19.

CDR3 residues: CASSLGGGGPGDEQFF. The CDR3 nucleotides are TGTGCCAGCAGCTTAGGAGGCGGGGGGCCCGGCGATGAGCAGTTCTTC. The chain couples TRBV7-2 to TRBJ2-1; 8 bases are a match to TRBD2. J was trimmed by 8 bases and V by 1 base; bases with no gene match: 10. This CDR3 comprises 16 residues. Germline V lookup: CDR1 SGHTA, CDR2 FQGNSA.